The rows below give T cell receptor beta chains drawn from one sample of a study of T cell repertoires in cytomegalovirus infection. TCRdb reprocessed the reads with MiXCR, giving one entry per CDR3 protein. The sample holds hundreds of thousands of distinct CDR3 sequences, roughly 30% seen once. These receptors have no identified antigens. Here the sequenced sample was cultured PBMCs, taken from culture after CMV antigen stimulation. The receptors were sampled from a human donor in good health (CMV status not recorded). Some clones in this sample may be carry-over from other donors' samples. CDR3s include the opening cysteine and the closing phenylalanine or tryptophan. The D gene is left open where the match is weak. Clone size appears in some rows only: once, few, many, or a class for an expanded clone.

d_call: TRBD2; j_call: TRBJ2-7; cdr3_length: 16; clone_size: -; v_call: TRBV6-5; cdr3_nt: TGTGCCAGCAGCTCCCTGGTGGCGGGAGGGACCTACGAGCAGTACTTC; cdr3_aa: CASSSLVAGGTYEQYF
d_call: -; j_call: TRBJ1-1; cdr3_length: 12; clone_size: -; v_call: TRBV7-9; cdr3_nt: TGTGCCAGCAGGTCCCCTGGGGCATCAGCTTTCTTT; cdr3_aa: CASRSPGASAFF
d_call: -; j_call: TRBJ1-5; cdr3_length: 13; clone_size: many; v_call: TRBV7-2; cdr3_nt: TGTGCCAGCAGCTTAGATGCCAATCAGCCCCAGCATTTT; cdr3_aa: CASSLDANQPQHF
d_call: TRBD1; j_call: TRBJ2-2; cdr3_length: 15; clone_size: few; v_call: TRBV18; cdr3_nt: TGTGCCAGCTCACCATCGACAGGGGTGTCCGGGGAGCTGTTTTTT; cdr3_aa: CASSPSTGVSGELFF
d_call: -; j_call: TRBJ1-1; cdr3_length: 15; clone_size: few; v_call: TRBV4-1; cdr3_nt: TGCGCCAGCAGCCAAGATCCAGGCAGGGTTACTGAAGCTTTCTTT; cdr3_aa: CASSQDPGRVTEAFF
d_call: -; j_call: TRBJ2-5; cdr3_length: 15; clone_size: many; v_call: TRBV7-2; cdr3_nt: TGTGCCAGCAGCTTTGGACAATCTTTCCAAGAGACCCAGTACTTC; cdr3_aa: CASSFGQSFQETQYF
d_call: -; j_call: TRBJ2-7; cdr3_length: 11; clone_size: -; v_call: TRBV10-1; cdr3_nt: TGCGCCAGCAGTACTGAATACGAGCAGTACTTC; cdr3_aa: CASSTEYEQYF
d_call: TRBD1; j_call: TRBJ1-1; cdr3_length: 14; clone_size: few; v_call: TRBV6-5; cdr3_nt: TGTGCCAGCAGTTACTTCGACAGGGGCACTGAAGCTTTCTTT; cdr3_aa: CASSYFDRGTEAFF
d_call: TRBD2; j_call: TRBJ2-1; cdr3_length: 17; clone_size: -; v_call: TRBV7-9; cdr3_nt: TGTGCCAGCAGCCCAGTTATAGCGGGAGGGCTCGTCAATGAGCAGTTCTTC; cdr3_aa: CASSPVIAGGLVNEQFF
d_call: TRBD1; j_call: TRBJ1-4; cdr3_length: 14; clone_size: -; v_call: TRBV2; cdr3_nt: TGTGCCAGCACCAAACCGGGACAGGGGCGAAAACTGTTTTTT; cdr3_aa: CASTKPGQGRKLFF
d_call: -; j_call: TRBJ2-7; cdr3_length: 14; clone_size: few; v_call: TRBV6-1; cdr3_nt: TGTGCCAGCACTCAAGGCCCCGGTTACTACGAGCAGTACTTC; cdr3_aa: CASTQGPGYYEQYF
d_call: TRBD2; j_call: TRBJ2-2; cdr3_length: 17; clone_size: few; v_call: TRBV6-1; cdr3_nt: TGTGCCAGCAGTCATTTAGCGGGGGGTCCGGCCACCGGGGAGCTGTTTTTT; cdr3_aa: CASSHLAGGPATGELFF
d_call: -; j_call: TRBJ1-4; cdr3_length: 14; clone_size: -; v_call: TRBV2; cdr3_nt: TGTGCCAGCAGATTACAAGCAACTAATGAAAAACTGTTTTTT; cdr3_aa: CASRLQATNEKLFF
d_call: -; j_call: TRBJ2-1; cdr3_length: 17; clone_size: -; v_call: TRBV4-1; cdr3_nt: TGCGCCAGCAGCCAGGCCATAAGGTACTCTCAGGACAATGAGCAGTTCTTC; cdr3_aa: CASSQAIRYSQDNEQFF
d_call: -; j_call: TRBJ2-7; cdr3_length: 14; clone_size: few; v_call: TRBV7-9; cdr3_nt: TGTGCCAGCAGACTTTCCCTAGACTCCTACGAGCAGTACTTC; cdr3_aa: CASRLSLDSYEQYF
d_call: TRBD2; j_call: TRBJ2-1; cdr3_length: 16; clone_size: -; v_call: TRBV6-2/TRBV6-3; cdr3_nt: TGTGCCAGCAGTTATAGAGCTAGCGGGATTACGGGGGAGCAGTTCTTC; cdr3_aa: CASSYRASGITGEQFF
d_call: TRBD2; j_call: TRBJ2-7; cdr3_length: 16; clone_size: -; v_call: TRBV10-1; cdr3_nt: TGCGCCAGCAGTGCGATAGCGGGAAAATCCGCCTACGAGCAGTACTTC; cdr3_aa: CASSAIAGKSAYEQYF
d_call: TRBD1; j_call: TRBJ1-5; cdr3_length: 15; clone_size: -; v_call: TRBV20-1; cdr3_nt: TGCAGTGCTAGAGCCGTGCAGGGGGGCAATCAGCCCCAGCATTTT; cdr3_aa: CSARAVQGGNQPQHF
d_call: TRBD1; j_call: TRBJ2-1; cdr3_length: 15; clone_size: many; v_call: TRBV7-8; cdr3_nt: TGTGCCAGCAGCTTAGCAAGGGGGCACTACAATGAGCAGTTCTTC; cdr3_aa: CASSLARGHYNEQFF
d_call: -; j_call: TRBJ2-2; cdr3_length: 14; clone_size: -; v_call: TRBV7-9; cdr3_nt: TGTGCCAGCACCCCAACCTACGGAACCGGGGAGCTGTTTTTT; cdr3_aa: CASTPTYGTGELFF
d_call: -; j_call: TRBJ2-2; cdr3_length: 12; clone_size: few; v_call: TRBV12-3/TRBV12-4; cdr3_nt: TGTGCCAGCAGTTTTCCCACGAGGGAGCTGTTTTTT; cdr3_aa: CASSFPTRELFF
d_call: -; j_call: TRBJ1-3; cdr3_length: 15; clone_size: -; v_call: TRBV11-2; cdr3_nt: TGTGCCAGCAGCCCCGAGGGGGTTTCTGGAAACACCATATATTTT; cdr3_aa: CASSPEGVSGNTIYF
d_call: -; j_call: TRBJ2-5; cdr3_length: 14; clone_size: -; v_call: TRBV29-1; cdr3_nt: TGCAGCGCCGACGGACGGGTTGGGGAAGAGACCCAGTACTTC; cdr3_aa: CSADGRVGEETQYF
d_call: -; j_call: TRBJ1-6; cdr3_length: 15; clone_size: -; v_call: TRBV5-4; cdr3_nt: TGTGCCAGCAGCTTGGGACACGTCGTCGGGACACCCCTCCACTTT; cdr3_aa: CASSLGHVVGTPLHF
d_call: -; j_call: TRBJ2-2; cdr3_length: 15; clone_size: few; v_call: TRBV7-9; cdr3_nt: TGTGCCAGCAGCCTCCGACAGGACCTCACCGGGGAGCTGTTTTTT; cdr3_aa: CASSLRQDLTGELFF
d_call: -; j_call: TRBJ1-5; cdr3_length: 14; clone_size: -; v_call: TRBV15; cdr3_nt: TGTGCCACCAGCAACGGGGTTTTGAGGCAGCCCCAGCATTTT; cdr3_aa: CATSNGVLRQPQHF
d_call: -; j_call: TRBJ2-1; cdr3_length: 13; clone_size: few; v_call: TRBV7-9; cdr3_nt: TGTGCCAGCAGCTGGACGGGGGTAAATGAGCAGTTCTTC; cdr3_aa: CASSWTGVNEQFF
d_call: TRBD1; j_call: TRBJ1-5; cdr3_length: 15; clone_size: -; v_call: TRBV20-1; cdr3_nt: TGCAGTGCTAGAGATCAAGGGACAGGGGGTCAGCCCCAGCATTTT; cdr3_aa: CSARDQGTGGQPQHF
d_call: -; j_call: TRBJ1-2; cdr3_length: 12; clone_size: -; v_call: TRBV28; cdr3_nt: TGTGCCAGCAGTTTATACGGGGATGGCTACACCTTC; cdr3_aa: CASSLYGDGYTF
d_call: -; j_call: TRBJ2-6; cdr3_length: 16; clone_size: -; v_call: TRBV12-5; cdr3_nt: TGTGCTAGTGGTTTGGGTCCGGGTTCTGGGGCCAACGTCCTGACTTTC; cdr3_aa: CASGLGPGSGANVLTF
d_call: -; j_call: TRBJ2-7; cdr3_length: 13; clone_size: once; v_call: TRBV29-1; cdr3_nt: TGCAGCGTTGAAGGCCCAGAGAACCGCGAGCAGTACTTC; cdr3_aa: CSVEGPENREQYF
d_call: -; j_call: TRBJ1-6; cdr3_length: 15; clone_size: -; v_call: TRBV12-3/TRBV12-4; cdr3_nt: TGTGCCAGCAGTTTAGCGCCGGGGGCGAATTCACCCCTCCACTTT; cdr3_aa: CASSLAPGANSPLHF
d_call: TRBD1; j_call: TRBJ1-1; cdr3_length: 16; clone_size: few; v_call: TRBV7-8; cdr3_nt: TGTGCCAGCAGCCCGAGGACAGGGAGTGCGAACACTGAAGCTTTCTTT; cdr3_aa: CASSPRTGSANTEAFF
d_call: -; j_call: TRBJ1-5; cdr3_length: 16; clone_size: few; v_call: TRBV15; cdr3_nt: TGTGCCACCAGCAGACCTCCCGGGGACGGATATCAGCCCCAGCATTTT; cdr3_aa: CATSRPPGDGYQPQHF
d_call: -; j_call: TRBJ1-3; cdr3_length: 16; clone_size: -; v_call: TRBV18; cdr3_nt: TGTGCCAGCTCACCGTCCCGGGACTTCTCTGGAAACACCATATATTTT; cdr3_aa: CASSPSRDFSGNTIYF
d_call: -; j_call: TRBJ2-1; cdr3_length: 14; clone_size: -; v_call: TRBV25-1; cdr3_nt: TGTGCCAGCAGTGAATCCCCGGCGGTGGATGAGCAGTTCTTC; cdr3_aa: CASSESPAVDEQFF
d_call: -; j_call: TRBJ1-2; cdr3_length: 16; clone_size: -; v_call: TRBV7-9; cdr3_nt: TGTGCCAGCAGCTTAGCGGGAGGAGGGCTCGTTCATGGCTACACCTTC; cdr3_aa: CASSLAGGGLVHGYTF
d_call: TRBD2; j_call: TRBJ2-7; cdr3_length: 17; clone_size: few; v_call: TRBV12-3/TRBV12-4; cdr3_nt: TGTGCCAGCAGGCGCACGACTAGCGGGAGTCTGGAGGACGAGCAGTACTTC; cdr3_aa: CASRRTTSGSLEDEQYF
d_call: -; j_call: TRBJ2-7; cdr3_length: 14; clone_size: -; v_call: TRBV2; cdr3_nt: TGTGCCAGCATACCACAGGATAAATCCTACGAGCAGTACTTC; cdr3_aa: CASIPQDKSYEQYF
d_call: TRBD1; j_call: TRBJ1-6; cdr3_length: 15; clone_size: -; v_call: TRBV7-8; cdr3_nt: TGTGCCAGCAGCCTCCGCGGCAGGGGGGATTCACCCCTCCACTTT; cdr3_aa: CASSLRGRGDSPLHF
d_call: -; j_call: TRBJ2-7; cdr3_length: 15; clone_size: many; v_call: TRBV7-8; cdr3_nt: TGTGCCAGCTCACCGGGATTTGGGGCGCGCTACGAGCAGTACTTC; cdr3_aa: CASSPGFGARYEQYF
d_call: -; j_call: TRBJ2-4; cdr3_length: 16; clone_size: few; v_call: TRBV6-2/TRBV6-3; cdr3_nt: TGTGCCAGCAGTTACTCGATCGCTGGAGCCAAAAACATTCAGTACTTC; cdr3_aa: CASSYSIAGAKNIQYF
d_call: -; j_call: TRBJ1-6; cdr3_length: 16; clone_size: -; v_call: TRBV6-1; cdr3_nt: TGTGCCAGCGGGAGGGGATTAGACCACCAAAATTCACCCCTCCACTTT; cdr3_aa: CASGRGLDHQNSPLHF
d_call: -; j_call: TRBJ1-6; cdr3_length: 13; clone_size: few; v_call: TRBV12-3/TRBV12-4; cdr3_nt: TGTGCCAGCAGTCAGAGCTTATATTCACCCCTCCACTTT; cdr3_aa: CASSQSLYSPLHF
d_call: TRBD2; j_call: TRBJ2-3; cdr3_length: 16; clone_size: -; v_call: TRBV28; cdr3_nt: TGTGCCAGCAGTTTGTTTAGCGGGGCAATGTCAGATACGCAGTATTTT; cdr3_aa: CASSLFSGAMSDTQYF